The 10 T cell receptor beta chains below come from one sample, sequenced in a study of radiotherapy plus CTLA-4 blockade in lung cancer. TCRdb's copy holds only in-frame clones and misses some; the assay was immunoSEQ multiplex PCR. The table has around 26,000 clones, around 66% seen once. This specimen consisted of peripheral blood, obtained from a patient treated with radiotherapy plus ipilimumab. The receptors shown here come from a human donor with non-small cell lung cancer who had stable disease on radiotherapy plus ipilimumab.

The chain is built from TRBV4-1 and TRBJ2-7; D might be TRBD2 (5 bases). Germline V gives CDR1 MGHRA, CDR2 YSYEKL. This CDR3 is built from 16 residues. Trimming took off 1 base at V and 5 bases at J, with 18 bases between the two ends. The CDR3 protein is CASSQGRSLLGDEQYF. CDR3 DNA: TGCGCCAGCAGCCAAGGACGAAGCCTACTCGGGGACGAGCAGTACTTC.

This sequence joins TRBV14 and TRBJ1-1; a possible D gene is TRBD1 (6 bases). CDR1 is SGHDN and CDR2 is FVKESK in the germline V gene. The CDR3 loop spans 15 amino acids. The ends were cut back, 6 bases at V and 4 bases at J, with 18 bases in the middle. CDR3: CASRDSGTLSTEAFF. The CDR3, as DNA: TGTGCCAGCAGGGACTCCGGGACACTTAGCACTGAAGCTTTCTTT.

This sequence joins TRBV11-2 and TRBJ2-5; D gene ambiguous. Germline V gene data show CDR1 as SGHAT and CDR2 as FQNNGV. The CDR3 contains 15 residues. The V gene lost 1 base and the J gene lost 2 bases, with 11 bases spanning the gap. The CDR3 here is CASSLASNSQETQYF. As DNA, the CDR3 is TGTGCCAGCAGCTTAGCCTCCAATTCACAAGAGACCCAGTACTTC. Filled out from reference TRBV11-2 and TRBJ2-5, the complete variable domain reads EAGVAQSPRYKIIEKRQSVAFWCNPISGHATLYWYQQILGQGPKLLIQFQNNGVVDDSQLPKDRFSAERLKGVDSTLKIQPAKLEDSAVYLCASSLASNSQETQYFGPGTRLLVL.

This clone was found a few times. V usage is TRBV6-1 and J usage is TRBJ1-1; D is possibly TRBD1 (6 bases). CDR3 size: 14 residues. The V end lost 2 bases, the J end lost 2 bases, and 9 bases lay between the germline ends. Germline assignment: CDR1 MNHNS and CDR2 SASEGT. CDR3 protein: CASSESGQNTEAFF. CDR3 coding DNA: TGTGCCAGCAGTGAATCGGGACAAAACACTGAAGCTTTCTTT.

A single count supports this clone. The chain recombines TRBV7-9 with TRBJ2-6; D possibly corresponds to TRBD2 (6 bases). The CDR3 sequence is 16 residues long. Trimming took off 0 bases at V and 3 bases at J, with 9 bases between the two ends. CDR1 SEHNR and CDR2 FQNEAQ come from the germline V gene (reference sequence). DNA for the CDR3: TGTGCCAGCAGCTTAGCTGGAGGGATTGGGGCCAACGTCCTGACTTTC. Protein product: CASSLAGGIGANVLTF.

The V and J genes are TRBV7-2 and TRBJ1-5, with D possibly matching TRBD1 (5 bases). The CDR3 covers 16 residues. Germline-derived CDR1 and CDR2 are SGHTA and FQGNSA. The V end lost 1 base, the J end lost 1 base, and 11 bases lay between the germline ends. The CDR3 DNA reads as TGTGCCAGCAGCTTAGGGGCAGGGAGCAGCAATCAGCCCCAGCATTTT. This codes for CASSLGAGSSNQPQHF.

This clone was recorded only once. The chain is built from TRBV7-6 and TRBJ2-5, with 7 bases aligning to TRBD1. In germline, CDR1 is SGHVS, CDR2 FNYEAQ. The CDR3 extends over 15 amino acids. With 5 bases clipped from V and 2 bases from J, the junction kept 8 bases outside the gene matches. Here the CDR3 reads CASSRLGQRQETQYF. The CDR3 DNA reads TGTGCCAGCAGCCGCCTGGGACAGAGACAAGAGACCCAGTACTTC.

The rearrangement uses TRBV4-3 and TRBJ2-1, with D possibly TRBD2 on 6 matching bases. Germline V gene data show CDR1 as LGHNA and CDR2 as YSLEER. Trimming removed 0 bases from V and 1 base from J, with 13 bases in between. The CDR3 spans 17 residues. CDR3 nucleotide sequence: TGCGCCAGCAGCCAAGAGGTGGGCGGGGCTTCCTACAATGAGCAGTTCTTC. Translated: CASSQEVGGASYNEQFF.

V usage is TRBV28 and J usage is TRBJ2-2, with 8 positions matching TRBD2. The trim removed 7 bases at V and 4 bases at J, leaving 11 bases unmatched. The CDR3 totals 16 residues. Germline CDR1 MDHEN, CDR2 SYDVKM. CDR3 coding DNA: TGTGCCAGCATCCCGGGGGGGGAGGTAGGCACCGGGGAGCTGTTTTTT. It translates to CASIPGGEVGTGELFF.

This clone was counted a few times. The chain has TRBV9 and TRBJ1-2, with 7 bases that match TRBD1. Germline CDR1 SGDLS, CDR2 YYNGEE. The V segment lost 7 bases and the J segment 4 bases; nucleotides outside the gene matches: 4. The CDR3 sequence is 12 residues long. CDR3 coding DNA: TGTGCCAGCCTTGGGACAGTCTATGGCTACACCTTC. Residues: CASLGTVYGYTF.